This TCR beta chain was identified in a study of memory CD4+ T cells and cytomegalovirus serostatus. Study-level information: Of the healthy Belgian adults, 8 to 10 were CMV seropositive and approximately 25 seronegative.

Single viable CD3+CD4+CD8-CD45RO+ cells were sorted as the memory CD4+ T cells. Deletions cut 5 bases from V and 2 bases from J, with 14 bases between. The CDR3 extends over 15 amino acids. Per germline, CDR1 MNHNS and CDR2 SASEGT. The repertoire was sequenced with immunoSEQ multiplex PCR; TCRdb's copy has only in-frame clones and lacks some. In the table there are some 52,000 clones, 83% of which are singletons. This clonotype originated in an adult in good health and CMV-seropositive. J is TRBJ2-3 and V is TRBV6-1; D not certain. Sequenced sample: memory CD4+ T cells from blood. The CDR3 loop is CASSWQPVATDTQYF. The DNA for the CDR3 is TGTGCCAGCAGTTGGCAACCTGTCGCCACAGATACGCAGTATTTT.